The text below deals with one TCR beta chain. This entry belongs to a study of blood T cell repertoires in COVID-19. Across the study: Donors in the United States, Italy and Spain gave samples during acute or convalescent COVID-19. Sample material is recorded as cDNA or gDNA derived from T cells, B-cell-depleted T cells, or PBMCs.

Study processing details: Reference gene primer amplification yielded estimated nucleated cell counts. The protocol was immunoSEQ multiplex PCR, while the TCRdb copy is restricted to in-frame clones and leaves out a portion. V and J calls and clone size are copied from that table; D and trimming were computed from the DNA. The sample contains 200,000 to 250,000 clones, approximately 80% of which appear only once. The CDR3 consists of 16 residues. Trimming removed 1 base from V and 5 bases from J; junction bases left unmatched: 8. Per germline, CDR1 SGHTA and CDR2 FQGTGA. The V call is TRBV7-3, the J call TRBJ2-3; 8 bases align to TRBD1. The receptor was derived from a woman under 30 with acute or convalescent COVID-19. Sequencing input: peripheral blood. Written as DNA, the CDR3 is TGTGCCAGCAGCTTAAACTCCCAGGGGGCAGGAGATACGCAGTATTTT. Translated, it gives CASSLNSQGAGDTQYF.